Listed below are T cell receptor beta chains from one sample, sequenced in a study of T cells in Graves' hyperthyroidism and ophthalmopathy. TCRdb passed the multiplex PCR reads through MiXCR, listing each CDR3 protein once. This table holds over 500,000 distinct CDR3 sequences, approximately 17% found once. What was sequenced was blood. The receptors stem from a woman aged 18-29 years with Graves' ophthalmopathy. Both conserved end residues are part of each CDR3. The D gene is left open where the match is weak.

>TRBJ1-5|19|TRBD1|TRBV2
CASGEGPTGGELSNQPQHF
>TRBJ1-2|17|TRBD1|TRBV7-9
CASSLAGTGEITYGYTF
>TRBJ2-3|17|TRBD2|TRBV6-1
CASRLAGASLSTDTQYF
>TRBJ2-1|14|NA|TRBV3-1
CASSQEFGGDEQFF
>TRBJ2-7|14|NA|TRBV28
CASSPIGQGHEQYF
>TRBJ2-2|16|NA|TRBV7-3
CASSHSGQPNTGELFF
>TRBJ2-5|12|NA|TRBV5-1
CASSRPWETQYF
>TRBJ2-5|14|NA|TRBV13
CASSGGLDGETQYF
>TRBJ2-1|17|NA|TRBV6-2/TRBV6-3
CASSYPRRRSSYNEQFF
>TRBJ2-1|14|TRBD2|TRBV6-1
CASVGTSIFDEQFF
>TRBJ2-5|15|TRBD2|TRBV7-9
CASSLLAGGGETQYF
>TRBJ2-7|15|TRBD1|TRBV7-2
CASSYLPSTGGEQYF
>TRBJ2-1|17|TRBD2|TRBV28
CASSLGIAGGVYNEQFF
>TRBJ1-2|14|NA|TRBV20-1
CSAREARASGGYTF
>TRBJ2-1|17|NA|TRBV19
CASSILGRGPSYNEQFF
>TRBJ1-1|13|NA|TRBV27
CASGIGSDTEAFF
>TRBJ2-2|16|TRBD1|TRBV4-3
CASSQERTGHTGELFF
>TRBJ1-1|14|NA|TRBV28
CASSHRGQWPEAFF
>TRBJ2-4|16|NA|TRBV28
CASSLDQRIAKNIQYF
>TRBJ2-1|16|TRBD2|TRBV7-9
CASSLPGGAHGNEQFF
>TRBJ1-6|14|NA|TRBV5-8
CASSWGRFNSPLHF
>TRBJ1-6|12|NA|TRBV3-1
CASSQAAGPLHF
>TRBJ1-5|14|TRBD1|TRBV2
CASTPGQGYQPQHF
>TRBJ2-1|16|NA|TRBV3-1
CASSQGTTRQDNEQFF
>TRBJ2-7|14|NA|TRBV30
CAWSVGGVTYEQYF
>TRBJ2-1|13|TRBD1|TRBV27
CASSIQGANEQFF
>TRBJ2-3|21|TRBD2|TRBV7-2
CASSLRSGVGLAGGPSDTQYF